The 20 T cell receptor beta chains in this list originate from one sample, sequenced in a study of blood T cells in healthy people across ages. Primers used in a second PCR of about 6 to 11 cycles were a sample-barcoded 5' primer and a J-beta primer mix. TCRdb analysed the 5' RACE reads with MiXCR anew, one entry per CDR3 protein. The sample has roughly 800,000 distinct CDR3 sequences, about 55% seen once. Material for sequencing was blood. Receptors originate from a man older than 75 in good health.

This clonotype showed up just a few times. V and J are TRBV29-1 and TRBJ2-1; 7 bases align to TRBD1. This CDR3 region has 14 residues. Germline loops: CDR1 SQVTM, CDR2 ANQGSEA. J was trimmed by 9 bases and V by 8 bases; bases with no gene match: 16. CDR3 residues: CSFQGQPGQSEQFF. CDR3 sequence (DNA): TGCAGCTTCCAGGGACAGCCGGGCCAAAGTGAGCAGTTCTTC.

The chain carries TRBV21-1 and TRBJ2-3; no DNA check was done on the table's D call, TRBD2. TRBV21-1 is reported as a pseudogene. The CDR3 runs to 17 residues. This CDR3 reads CASSKGAAPSGSDTQYF. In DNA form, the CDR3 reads TGTGCCAGCAGCAAAGGCGCGGCGCCTAGCGGGTCAGATACGCAGTATTTT.

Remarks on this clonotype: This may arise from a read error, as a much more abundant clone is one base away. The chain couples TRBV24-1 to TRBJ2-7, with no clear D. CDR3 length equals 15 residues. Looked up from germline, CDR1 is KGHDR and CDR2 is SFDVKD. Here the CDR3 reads CVTSDPGRNSYEQYF. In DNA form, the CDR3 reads TGTGTCACCAGTGACCCCGGACGGAACTCCTACGAGCAGTACTTC.

The CDR3: CASSVAGDPVTDTQYF. The CDR3 bases are TGTGCCAGCAGCGTAGCGGGGGACCCAGTCACAGATACGCAGTATTTT. V and J are TRBV9 and TRBJ2-3, with D tentatively TRBD2 (6 bases). This CDR3 region has 16 residues. V was trimmed by 0 bases and J by 2 bases, leaving 13 bases between them. CDR1 and CDR2 (germline): SGDLS, YYNGEE.

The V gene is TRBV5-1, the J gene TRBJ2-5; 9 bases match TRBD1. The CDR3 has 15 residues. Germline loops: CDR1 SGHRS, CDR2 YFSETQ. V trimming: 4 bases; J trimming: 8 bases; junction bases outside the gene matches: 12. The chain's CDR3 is CASSKGQGILDTQYF. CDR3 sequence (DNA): TGCGCCAGCAGCAAGGGACAGGGAATTCTGGACACCCAGTACTTC.

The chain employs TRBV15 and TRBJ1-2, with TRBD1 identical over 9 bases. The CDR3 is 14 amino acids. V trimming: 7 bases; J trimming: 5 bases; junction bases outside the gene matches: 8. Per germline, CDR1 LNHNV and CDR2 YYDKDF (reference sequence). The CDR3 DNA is TGTGCCACCAACAGGACCGGGACAGGGTATGGCTACACCTTC. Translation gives CATNRTGTGYGYTF.

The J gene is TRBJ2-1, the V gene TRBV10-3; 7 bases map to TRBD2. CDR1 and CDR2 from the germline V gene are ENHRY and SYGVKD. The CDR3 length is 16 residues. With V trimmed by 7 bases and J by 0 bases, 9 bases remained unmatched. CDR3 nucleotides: TGTGCCATCAAGGACGGGAGGCAAGGCTCCTACAATGAGCAGTTCTTC. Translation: CAIKDGRQGSYNEQFF.

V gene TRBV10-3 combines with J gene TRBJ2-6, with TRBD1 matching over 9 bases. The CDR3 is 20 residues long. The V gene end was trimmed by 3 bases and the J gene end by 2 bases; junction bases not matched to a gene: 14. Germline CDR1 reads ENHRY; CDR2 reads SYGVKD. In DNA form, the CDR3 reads TGTGCCATCAGTGATGTAACCGGGACAGGGAGGGTTCCTGGGGCCAACGTCCTGACTTTC. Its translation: CAISDVTGTGRVPGANVLTF.

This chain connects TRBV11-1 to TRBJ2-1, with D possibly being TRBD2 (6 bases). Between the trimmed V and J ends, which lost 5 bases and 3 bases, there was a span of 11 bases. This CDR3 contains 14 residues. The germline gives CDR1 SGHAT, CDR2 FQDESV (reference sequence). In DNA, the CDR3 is TGTGCCAGCAGCGGCGGAGGGAACTACAATGAGCAGTTCTTC. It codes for CASSGGGNYNEQFF.

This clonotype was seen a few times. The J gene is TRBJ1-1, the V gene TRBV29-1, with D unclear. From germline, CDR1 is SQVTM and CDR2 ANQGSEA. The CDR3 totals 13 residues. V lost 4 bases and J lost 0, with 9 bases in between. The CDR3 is CSVGGQLNTEAFF. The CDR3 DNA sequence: TGCAGCGTTGGTGGGCAGCTGAACACTGAAGCTTTCTTT.

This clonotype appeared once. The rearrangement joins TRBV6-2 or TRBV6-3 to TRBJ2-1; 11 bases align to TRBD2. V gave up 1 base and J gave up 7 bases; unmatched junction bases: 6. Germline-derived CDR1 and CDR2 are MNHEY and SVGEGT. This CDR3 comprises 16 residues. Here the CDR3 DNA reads TGTGCCAGCAGTTACTTTCTAGCGGGAGGAAGAAATGAGCAGTTCTTC. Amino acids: CASSYFLAGGRNEQFF.

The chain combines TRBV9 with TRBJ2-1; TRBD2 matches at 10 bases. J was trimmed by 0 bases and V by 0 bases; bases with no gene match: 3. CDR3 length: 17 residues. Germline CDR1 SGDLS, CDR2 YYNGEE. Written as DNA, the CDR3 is TGTGCCAGCAGCGTAGGGGCTAGCGGGAGCTCCTACAATGAGCAGTTCTTC. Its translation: CASSVGASGSSYNEQFF.

The CDR3 region has the DNA TGTGCCAGCAGATTAAACAGGGGGGGGGAGACCCAGTACTTC. Its translation is CASRLNRGGETQYF. V usage is TRBV7-2 and J usage is TRBJ2-5, with D tentatively TRBD1 (8 bases). Per germline, CDR1 SGHTA and CDR2 FQGNSA. Deletions cut 6 bases from V and 5 bases from J, with 16 bases between. This CDR3 comprises 14 residues.

For the CDR3, the DNA is TGTGCCAGCAGCCAGAGGACAGGGGATTATGAAAAACTGTTTTTT. Translation: CASSQRTGDYEKLFF. The chain couples TRBV7-9 to TRBJ1-4; 9 bases map to TRBD1. CDR3 length: 15 amino acids. The ends lost 5 bases at V and 6 bases at J; junction bases unmatched: 7. The germline gives CDR1 SEHNR, CDR2 FQNEAQ (reference sequence). Full variable domain (rest looked up from reference TRBV7-9 and TRBJ1-4): DTGVSQNPRHKITKRGQNVTFRCDPISEHNRLYWYRQTLGQGPEFLTYFQNEAQLEKSRLLSDRFSAERPKGSFSTLEIQRTEQGDSAMYLCASSQRTGDYEKLFFGSGTQLSVL.

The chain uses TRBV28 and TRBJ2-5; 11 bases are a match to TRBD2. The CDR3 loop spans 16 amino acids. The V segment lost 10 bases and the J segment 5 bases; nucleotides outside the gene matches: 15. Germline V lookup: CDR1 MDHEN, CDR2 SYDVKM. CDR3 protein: CANMGSGRAVGETQYF. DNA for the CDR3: TGTGCCAACATGGGTAGCGGGAGGGCCGTAGGGGAGACCCAGTACTTC.

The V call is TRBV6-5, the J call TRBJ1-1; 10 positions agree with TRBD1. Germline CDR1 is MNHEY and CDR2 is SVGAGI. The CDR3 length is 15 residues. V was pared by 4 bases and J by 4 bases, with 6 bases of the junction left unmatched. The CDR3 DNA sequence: TGTGCCAGCAGTTCAGATCGACAGGGGGCCACTGAAGCTTTCTTT. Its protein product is CASSSDRQGATEAFF.

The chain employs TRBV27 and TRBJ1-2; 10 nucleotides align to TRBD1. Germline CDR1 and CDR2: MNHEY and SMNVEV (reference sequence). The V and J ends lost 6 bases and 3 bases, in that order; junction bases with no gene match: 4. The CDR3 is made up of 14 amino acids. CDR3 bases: TGTGCCAGCAGGACAGGGGGCGCGGACTATGGCTACACCTTC. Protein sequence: CASRTGGADYGYTF.

CDR3 region: CASSENWGRVGDNEQYF. For the CDR3, the DNA is TGTGCCAGCAGTGAAAATTGGGGCAGGGTCGGTGACAATGAGCAGTACTTC. This chain connects TRBV6-1 to TRBJ2-5, with D possibly being TRBD1 (5 bases). The germline V gene has CDR1 MNHNS and CDR2 SASEGT. Trimming left V 2 bases short and J 11 bases short, with 27 bases between. The CDR3 extends over 17 amino acids.

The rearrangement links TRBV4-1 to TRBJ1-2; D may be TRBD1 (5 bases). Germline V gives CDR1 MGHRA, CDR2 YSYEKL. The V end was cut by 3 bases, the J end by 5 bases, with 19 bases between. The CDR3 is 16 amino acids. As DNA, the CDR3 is TGCGCCAGCAGCCACCATTGGGACCCCCCCCGGTATGGCTACACCTTC. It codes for CASSHHWDPPRYGYTF.

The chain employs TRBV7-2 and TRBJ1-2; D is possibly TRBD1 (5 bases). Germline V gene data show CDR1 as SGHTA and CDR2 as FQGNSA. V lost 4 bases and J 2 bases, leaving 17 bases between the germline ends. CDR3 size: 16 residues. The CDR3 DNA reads TGTGCCAGCAGCTGGGATAAGGGGATGCGGAACTATGGCTACACCTTC. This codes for CASSWDKGMRNYGYTF.